This paragraph covers one TCR beta chain sequence. The CDR3 has 13 residues. Germline V lookup: CDR1 LNHDA, CDR2 SQIVND (reference sequence). The V and J ends lost 6 bases and 4 bases respectively, with 12 bases between them. The source of the sample is a study of blood T cell repertoires in COVID-19. Study background: The United States, Italy and Spain were the sources of the acute and convalescent COVID-19 samples. Nucleic acid was either cDNA or gDNA, and it came from T cells, B-cell-depleted T cells, or PBMCs.

Per the study methods: Amplifying reference gene primers gave estimates of nucleated cell counts. Here immunoSEQ multiplex PCR was the method, and the copy in TCRdb shows in-frame clones only, minus some. V and J calls and clone size are copied from that table; D and trimming were computed from the DNA. The table lists under 150,000 clones, approximately 87% of them singletons. This receptor was taken from a man in his thirties or forties with acute or convalescent COVID-19. V and J are TRBV19 and TRBJ1-2; D uncertain. The sequenced material came from peripheral blood. This CDR3 is CASSSGGLYGYTF. For the CDR3, the DNA is TGTGCCAGTAGCTCAGGAGGGCTCTATGGCTACACCTTC. Full variable domain (missing parts from reference TRBV19 and TRBJ1-2): DGGITQSPKYLFRKEGQNVTLSCEQNLNHDAMYWYRQDPGQGLRLIYYSQIVNDFQKGDIAEGYSVSREKKESFPLTVTSAQKNPTAFYLCASSSGGLYGYTFGSGTRLTVV.